The source of this T cell receptor (beta chain) is a study of blood T cell repertoires in COVID-19. Original processing notes: From reference gene primer amplification, estimates of nucleated cell counts were derived. The repertoire was sequenced with immunoSEQ multiplex PCR; TCRdb's copy has only in-frame clones and lacks some. The DNA was the basis for D and trimming; V, J and clone size are from that table. The sample has 150,000 to 200,000 clones; around 85% are singletons. Germline V gives CDR1 MNHEY, CDR2 SVGAGI. This CDR3 has 16 amino acids. Trimming removed 2 bases at V and 4 bases at J, with 15 bases between.

The V call is TRBV6-5, the J call TRBJ2-1, with D possibly matching TRBD2 (5 bases). The clonotype was recovered from a man between 50 and 59 years old with active or convalescent COVID-19. The sequenced material came from peripheral blood. CDR3 coding DNA: TGTGCCAGCAGTTACGAAGTCGCTAGCCTTTACAATGAGCAGTTCTTC. As protein: CASSYEVASLYNEQFF.